This T cell receptor (beta chain) was sequenced during a study of response to subunit inactivated influenza vaccine. This clonotype occurred many times. TCRdb reprocessed the RT-PCR reads with MiXCR, giving one entry per CDR3 protein. The profile shows about 190,000 distinct CDR3 sequences, 14% of them singletons. The sequenced sample was CD8+ T cells sorted from PBMCs, obtained approximately 5 days after vaccination. The clonotype originates from a middle-aged man who received an inactivated influenza vaccine.

CDR3 residues: CASSYRQGLWTGELFF. The CDR3 region has the DNA TGTGCCAGCAGCTACCGACAGGGGTTGTGGACCGGGGAGCTGTTTTTT. The chain employs TRBV6-2 or TRBV6-3 and TRBJ2-2, with 8 bases fitting TRBD1. The V gene end was trimmed by 6 bases and the J gene end by 5 bases; junction bases not matched to a gene: 11. This CDR3 is 16 amino acids long. Germline lookup yields CDR1 MNHEY and CDR2 SVGEGT.